This T cell receptor (beta chain) comes out of a study of blood T cell repertoires in COVID-19. Overall study context: Samples came from the United States, Italy and Spain, spanning acute and convalescent COVID-19. Sample material is recorded as cDNA or gDNA derived from T cells, B-cell-depleted T cells, or PBMCs.

This clone came up once. V shed 4 bases, J shed 7 bases, and the junction held 6 bases outside the gene matches. Per germline, CDR1 SGHTA and CDR2 FQGTGA. The CDR3 is made up of 14 amino acids. The method was immunoSEQ multiplex PCR; TCRdb's version includes in-frame clones alone and lacks a portion of them. The table records approximately 240,000 clones, approximately 86% of them present only once. The sequenced sample consisted of peripheral blood. The chain couples TRBV7-3 to TRBJ2-1; 8 positions agree with TRBD2. This TCR derives from a woman aged 60-75 years with active or convalescent COVID-19. CDR3 region: CASSSSGSGNEQFF. The DNA for the CDR3 is TGTGCCAGCAGCTCGAGCGGGAGCGGGAATGAGCAGTTCTTC.